Each of the 15 T cell receptor beta chains below was sequenced from the same sample in a study of stem cell transplantation in POMP-related autoinflammatory disease. These receptors are not linked to any known antigen. This table comes from immunoSEQ multiplex PCR, and its TCRdb copy is limited to in-frame clones, with some not included. The sample yields over 9,500 clones, around 87% seen once. The study, taken as a whole, reports: PRAID patients trended toward lower TRB diversity and higher clonality in all analyzed T-cell subsets. In PRAID patients, the number of distinct TRB V-J gene pairings was restricted.

The material sequenced was CD8+ T cells from PBMCs, taken before stem cell transplantation. These receptors were obtained from a human donor with POMP-related autoinflammation and immune dysregulation (PRAID).

This rearrangement joins TRBV7-9 to TRBJ1-4, with 10 bases that match TRBD1. The junction had 6 bases not matched to a gene; V was cut back by 3 bases and J by 8 bases. Germline V gene lookup returns CDR1 SEHNR and CDR2 FQNEAQ (reference sequence). This CDR3 is 15 amino acids long. The CDR3 region is CASSFLGQGLEKLFF. The CDR3 bases are TGTGCCAGCAGCTTCTTGGGACAGGGGCTCGAAAAACTGTTTTTT.

The chain combines TRBV9 with TRBJ2-5; 8 positions match TRBD1. The last part of the DNA fits TRBJ2-7 better; the J call may be wrong. Germline lookup yields CDR1 SGDLS and CDR2 YYNGEE. The CDR3 is made up of 15 amino acids. In nucleotides, the CDR3 is TGTGCCAGCAGCGTAGAAGGACAGGGCTGGAACGAGCAGTACTTC. This sequence encodes CASSVEGQGWNEQYF.

V is TRBV6-5 and J is TRBJ1-2; 7 nucleotides agree with TRBD1. The germline V gene has CDR1 MNHEY and CDR2 SVGAGI. The J segment lost 4 bases and the V segment lost 7 bases, leaving 12 bases of the junction unmatched. The CDR3 contains 15 residues. CDR3 sequence: CASTPLTGYLYGYTF. The CDR3 DNA is TGTGCCAGCACCCCCTTGACAGGGTATCTCTATGGCTACACCTTC.

V gene TRBV29-1 combines with J gene TRBJ2-1, with 8 nucleotides matching TRBD2. Germline CDR1 and CDR2: SQVTM and ANQGSEA. V was clipped by 6 bases and J by 6 bases; unmatched bases: 7. The CDR3 loop spans 13 amino acids. This chain's CDR3 is CSVVRLASNEQFF. Written as DNA, the CDR3 is TGCAGCGTCGTTAGACTAGCGAGCAATGAGCAGTTCTTC.

This chain links TRBV7-9 with TRBJ2-7; 9 nucleotides match TRBD2. The CDR3 runs 15 residues. Trimming at V came to 1 base and at J to 3 bases, leaving 4 bases not matched to a gene. Germline values: CDR1 SEHNR, CDR2 FQNEAQ (reference sequence). CDR3 in DNA: TGTGCCAGCAGCTTAGTGACTAGCGGCTTCTACGAGCAGTACTTC. This codes for CASSLVTSGFYEQYF. Combining the CDR3 with reference TRBV7-9 and TRBJ2-7 gives the whole variable domain DTGVSQNPRHKITKRGQNVTFRCDPISEHNRLYWYRQTLGQGPEFLTYFQNEAQLEKSRLLSDRFSAERPKGSFSTLEIQRTEQGDSAMYLCASSLVTSGFYEQYFGPGTRLTVT.

V and J are TRBV5-6 and TRBJ2-5, with D unresolved. Germline V gene data show CDR1 as SGHDT and CDR2 as YYEEEE. V lost 0 bases and J 1 base, leaving 1 base between the germline ends. The CDR3 runs 12 residues. CDR3 bases: TGTGCCAGCAGCTTGGTCCAAGAGACCCAGTACTTC. The encoded protein is CASSLVQETQYF.

In its sample, this clone was seen once. J is TRBJ2-2 and V is TRBV11-2, with D maybe TRBD2 (6 bases). V was shortened by 2 bases and J by 2 bases, with 15 bases between the two germline ends. The CDR3 sequence is 17 residues long. Looked up from germline, CDR1 is SGHAT and CDR2 is FQNNGV. The chain's CDR3 is CASSLIWLATNTGELFF. Here the CDR3 DNA reads TGTGCCAGCAGCTTAATCTGGCTAGCGACCAACACCGGGGAGCTGTTTTTT.

The genes are TRBV27 and TRBJ2-7; 10 bases agree with TRBD2. Unmatched junction bases numbered 9, after V lost 4 bases and J lost 6 bases. This CDR3 has 15 amino acids. Germline lookup yields CDR1 MNHEY and CDR2 SMNVEV (reference sequence). DNA of the CDR3: TGTGCCAGCAGTTCCTTAGCGGGAGGTCCCCTCGAGCAGTACTTC. Translated: CASSSLAGGPLEQYF.

A few counts support this clone. The rearrangement joins TRBV5-6 to TRBJ1-2, with 8 bases aligning to TRBD1. V was clipped by 7 bases and J by 4 bases; unmatched bases: 12. The CDR3 spans 15 residues. In germline, CDR1 is SGHDT, CDR2 YYEEEE. The CDR3 nucleotides read TGTGCCAGCGTAGGCCCCAGGGGGCTGGTCTATGGCTACACCTTC. Translating gives CASVGPRGLVYGYTF.

The V gene is TRBV11-2, the J gene TRBJ2-5; possibly TRBD2 for D (6 bases). The CDR3 runs to 15 residues. V lost 5 bases and J lost 5, with 18 bases in between. The germline CDR1 and CDR2 sequences are SGHAT and FQNNGV. The CDR3 DNA reads as TGTGCCAGCAGCATCGGCACTAGCATCCCGGAGACCCAGTACTTC. The encoded protein is CASSIGTSIPETQYF.

This chain joins TRBV4-1 and TRBJ2-7; 7 bases fit TRBD1. After removal of 2 bases from V and 2 bases from J, the junction contained 9 bases not matched to a gene. Germline V gives CDR1 MGHRA, CDR2 YSYEKL. The CDR3 length is 16 residues. The DNA of the CDR3 is TGCGCCAGCAGCCAAATGTGGACAGGTCTAACCTACGAGCAGTACTTC. This encodes CASSQMWTGLTYEQYF.

The genes are TRBV30 and TRBJ2-5; D could derive from TRBD1 or TRBD2 (5 bases each). The length of the CDR3 is 14 residues. Trimming left V 0 bases short and J 2 bases short, with 10 bases between. The V gene's germline CDR1 is GTSNPN and CDR2 SVGIG (reference sequence). CDR3 sequence reads: CAWSVGAGQETQYF. In DNA form, the CDR3 reads TGTGCCTGGAGTGTCGGGGCAGGGCAAGAGACCCAGTACTTC.

The chain couples TRBV4-1 to TRBJ2-1, with D unclear. CDR1 MGHRA and CDR2 YSYEKL come from the germline V gene. The germline V and J ends were trimmed by 2 bases and 0 bases, with 8 bases remaining between them. This CDR3 has 15 amino acids. In DNA, the CDR3 is TGCGCCAGCAGCCAACGGGTGAGCTCCTACAATGAGCAGTTCTTC. It encodes CASSQRVSSYNEQFF.

The chain combines TRBV28 with TRBJ2-3; 8 bases match TRBD2. With 6 bases clipped from V and 2 bases from J, the junction kept 13 bases outside the gene matches. Germline CDR1 and CDR2: MDHEN and SYDVKM. The CDR3 consists of 17 residues. The CDR3 nucleotides read TGTGCCAGCAGCCCACCGGGACTAGTGGCACCCACAGATACGCAGTATTTT. Translation gives CASSPPGLVAPTDTQYF.

The rearrangement links TRBV19 to TRBJ2-1, with 9 bases lining up with TRBD2. Germline trimming cut 3 bases from V and 7 bases from J; bases unmatched to any gene: 7. CDR1 and CDR2 (germline): LNHDA, SQIVND (reference sequence). CDR3 length equals 15 residues. As DNA, the CDR3 is TGTGCCAGTAGTATTAGCGGGGGACTGCTAAATGAGCAGTTCTTC. Protein: CASSISGGLLNEQFF.